The rows below give T cell receptor beta chains drawn from one sample of a study of beta chain features in type 1 diabetes. Method: immunoSEQ multiplex PCR; TCRdb's copy keeps in-frame clones and lacks some. Among 200,000 to 250,000 clones, 11% were seen once, and the ten largest hold 1% to 1.5%. The sample was central memory CD4+ T cells from blood. All receptors come from a man younger than 30 in good health. Each CDR3 is given with its conserved first and last residue. The order of the fields is V gene, D gene, CDR3 length, J gene, clone size, CDR3 DNA, CDR3 protein. D genes are given only for firm matches. Rows may omit the clone size; those that give it use once, few, many or a size class.

TRBV4-3	TRBD2	17	TRBJ2-3	-	TGCGCCAGCAGCCAAGCTCCCCTAGCGGGAGTCACAGATACGCAGTATTTT	CASSQAPLAGVTDTQYF
TRBV6-5	-	15	TRBJ2-6	many	TGTGCCAGCAGGTCCATCCGATCTGGGGCCAACGTCCTGACTTTC	CASRSIRSGANVLTF
TRBV6-1	-	14	TRBJ2-6	-	TGTGCCAGCACTCGACAGGCTGGGGCCAACGTCCTGACTTTC	CASTRQAGANVLTF
TRBV5-1	TRBD2	17	TRBJ2-1	-	TGCGCCAGCAGCCCAGAGATTCTAGCGGGAGGGCCTCATGAGCAGTTCTTC	CASSPEILAGGPHEQFF
TRBV6-1	-	18	TRBJ2-5	-	TGTGCCAGCAGTGAAATTTCCAGCCGGAACAGCCCTTCGGAGACCCAGTACTTC	CASSEISSRNSPSETQYF
TRBV28	-	13	TRBJ2-7	-	TGTGCCACAGAGTATCGGAACGACCACGAGCAGTACTTC	CATEYRNDHEQYF
TRBV18	-	14	TRBJ2-1	few	TGTGCCAGCTCTTCCCGCGGGCCAGACAATGAGCAGTTCTTC	CASSSRGPDNEQFF
TRBV4-2	-	17	TRBJ2-6	many	TGTGCCAGCAGCCAAGTAGCGGCCAACTCTGGGGCCAACGTCCTGACTTTC	CASSQVAANSGANVLTF
TRBV5-1	TRBD1	13	TRBJ2-1	-	TGCGCCAGCACCCGGACAGGGGCCCATGAGCAGTTCTTC	CASTRTGAHEQFF
TRBV30	-	13	TRBJ1-3	few	TGTGCCTGGAGTATCTCCTCTGGAAACACCATATATTTT	CAWSISSGNTIYF
TRBV30	-	15	TRBJ1-3	few	TGTGCCTGGAGTGGGGGACGGGGCTCTGGAAACACCATATATTTT	CAWSGGRGSGNTIYF
TRBV5-4	TRBD2	16	TRBJ2-1	few	TGTGCCAGCAGCCAAACCCTCCTGCGGGAGGGCGATGAGCAGTTCTTC	CASSQTLLREGDEQFF
TRBV2	-	13	TRBJ1-4	-	TGTGCCAGCAGTGATATGGTACGGGAAAAACTGTTTTTT	CASSDMVREKLFF
TRBV5-1	-	14	TRBJ2-3	-	TGCGCCAGCAGCTCAACTAGGCCCACAGATACGCAGTATTTT	CASSSTRPTDTQYF
TRBV7-2	-	14	TRBJ2-3	many	TGTGCCAGCAGCTTCCCTAGCGCCGCAGATACGCAGTATTTT	CASSFPSAADTQYF